The 31 T cell receptor beta chains in this list originate from one sample, sequenced in a study of cytomegalovirus exposure and HLA in healthy donors. This PCR relied on a set of 60 Vbeta primers and 13 Jbeta primers. Clones were read by immunoSEQ multiplex PCR, and TCRdb kept only the in-frame ones, dropping some. The sample includes under 250,000 clones, roughly four fifths seen only once; the top ten take roughly 7.4%. Material for sequencing was PBMCs. Source of these receptors: a woman aged 55-75 years in good health and CMV-seropositive.

V gene TRBV6-5 combines with J gene TRBJ1-6; D ambiguous. V was shortened by 8 bases and J by 7 bases, with 12 bases between the two germline ends. This CDR3 contains 13 residues. Germline V gene sequence: CDR1 MNHEY, CDR2 SVGAGI. The CDR3 DNA sequence: TGTGCCAGCGGTTCTCTGGCAAATTCACCCCTCCACTTT. Amino acids: CASGSLANSPLHF.

This rearrangement joins TRBV6-1 to TRBJ2-1; TRBD1 might be the D (5 bases). V lost 7 bases and J lost 0, with 13 bases in between. This CDR3 region has 15 residues. Per germline, CDR1 MNHNS and CDR2 SASEGT. CDR3 in DNA: TGTGCCAGCACTACCGACAGAAGCTCCTACAATGAGCAGTTCTTC. This gives the protein CASTTDRSSYNEQFF.

DNA of the CDR3: TGTGCCAGCACCTCAAGGACAGGGCACAATCAGCCCCAGCATTTT. Translating gives CASTSRTGHNQPQHF. This chain joins TRBV2 and TRBJ1-5, with TRBD1 matching 8 bases. The germline V gene has CDR1 SNHLY and CDR2 FYNNEI. The CDR3 sequence is 15 residues long. V lost 7 bases and J lost 3; bases outside the gene matches: 8.

The chain combines TRBV7-8 with TRBJ1-1, with 9 nucleotides matching TRBD1. With 2 bases clipped from V and 1 base from J, the junction kept 20 bases outside the gene matches. Looked up from germline, CDR1 is SGHVS and CDR2 is FQNEAQ. The CDR3 loop spans 21 amino acids. As DNA, the CDR3 is TGTGCCAGCAGCTTAAGGCCTGTAGTGTCCTGGACAGGGGTCCAGAACACTGAAGCTTTCTTT. Translating it yields CASSLRPVVSWTGVQNTEAFF.

CDR3 in DNA: TGTGCCAGCAGCGTAGAACATGCAACCTACGAGCAGTACTTC. It translates to CASSVEHATYEQYF. This rearrangement joins TRBV9 to TRBJ2-7, with D uncertain. The CDR3 contains 14 residues. Deletions cut 0 bases from V and 2 bases from J, with 9 bases between. Germline V gene lookup returns CDR1 SGDLS and CDR2 YYNGEE.

This clone has a handful of counts. The J gene is TRBJ2-7, the V gene TRBV5-1, with TRBD2 identical over 11 bases. Germline V gene data show CDR1 as SGHRS and CDR2 as YFSETQ. The junction had 10 bases not matched to a gene; V was cut back by 2 bases and J by 6 bases. The CDR3 totals 16 residues. The CDR3, as DNA: TGCGCCAGCAGCTTACGGGGGGGGCTAGCGGGAGGCGAGCAGTACTTC. It is translated as CASSLRGGLAGGEQYF.

The chain combines TRBV9 with TRBJ1-5; a weak D match, TRBD1 (5 bases). The V gene's germline CDR1 is SGDLS and CDR2 YYNGEE. The length of the CDR3 is 15 residues. V lost 4 bases and J lost 2, with 13 bases in between. DNA for the CDR3: TGTGCCAGCAGCAGAGGGGCGGGGGGCAATCAGCCCCAGCATTTT. It is translated as CASSRGAGGNQPQHF.

The V call is TRBV5-4, the J call TRBJ2-5; 9 bases fit TRBD2. The V gene end was trimmed by 4 bases and the J gene end by 7 bases; junction bases not matched to a gene: 11. The CDR3 spans 15 residues. From germline, CDR1 is SGHNT and CDR2 YYREEE (reference sequence). As DNA, the CDR3 is TGTGCCAGCAGCCCCCGTGCTAGCGGGACCGGGACCCAGTACTTC. This encodes CASSPRASGTGTQYF.

The chain recombines TRBV2 with TRBJ2-3; TRBD2 matches at 8 bases. CDR1 and CDR2 from the germline V gene are SNHLY and FYNNEI. Trimming cost V 3 bases and J 6 bases; bases outside gene matches: 11. CDR3 length: 16 amino acids. The CDR3 bases are TGTGCCAGCAGTGATGGTAGCGGGACCACGAGGGATACGCAGTATTTT. Residues: CASSDGSGTTRDTQYF.

The chain employs TRBV5-5 and TRBJ1-4; 7 bases fit TRBD1. Germline V CDR1 and CDR2: SGHKS, YYEKEE (reference sequence). The CDR3 has 17 residues. V gave up 2 bases and J gave up 0 bases; unmatched junction bases: 7. The CDR3 DNA reads as TGTGCCAGCAGCTTCGGACAGGTCCCTACAACTAATGAAAAACTGTTTTTT. Encoded protein: CASSFGQVPTTNEKLFF.

The J gene is TRBJ1-1, the V gene TRBV5-1, with 9 positions matching TRBD1. CDR1 is SGHRS, CDR2 YFSETQ, per germline. V shed 4 bases and J 1 base; nucleotides not matched to a gene: 14. The CDR3 extends over 18 amino acids. CDR3 DNA: TGCGCCAGCAGCATATCTCCGGGACAGGGAGGGGGGAACACTGAAGCTTTCTTT. The encoded protein is CASSISPGQGGGNTEAFF.

The chain is built from TRBV19 and TRBJ2-3, with 7 bases that match TRBD1. The CDR3 runs 13 residues. V shed 5 bases, J shed 3 bases, and the junction held 2 bases outside the gene matches. CDR1 and CDR2 (germline): LNHDA, SQIVND (reference sequence). CDR3 sequence reads: CASSRQGTDTQYF. The CDR3 bases are TGTGCCAGTAGTCGACAGGGAACAGATACGCAGTATTTT.

The V gene is TRBV5-1, the J gene TRBJ1-2; 7 bases line up with TRBD1. V trimming: 4 bases; J trimming: 5 bases; junction bases outside the gene matches: 11. CDR3 length: 15 residues. Germline CDR1 and CDR2: SGHRS and YFSETQ. The chain's CDR3 is CASSPSWDSLYGYTF. The CDR3 DNA reads as TGCGCCAGCAGCCCTAGTTGGGACAGTCTTTATGGCTACACCTTC.

The chain recombines TRBV7-9 with TRBJ1-1; 7 bases agree with TRBD1. The junction had 9 bases not matched to a gene; V was cut back by 5 bases and J by 0 bases. The CDR3 sequence is 16 residues long. Germline V lookup: CDR1 SEHNR, CDR2 FQNEAQ (reference sequence). The CDR3 nucleotides read TGTGCCAGCAGCCCCCCCAGGGGGGTTATGAACACTGAAGCTTTCTTT. It specifies CASSPPRGVMNTEAFF.

The rearrangement uses TRBV5-4 and TRBJ1-2; no definite D call. Trimming cost V 0 bases and J 9 bases, with 6 bases left between them. The CDR3 length is 11 residues. Germline CDR1 and CDR2: SGHNT and YYREEE (reference sequence). The CDR3 nucleotides read TGTGCCAGCAGCTTGGGAGGGCGCTACACCTTC. It encodes CASSLGGRYTF. Full variable domain (remainder filled in from reference TRBV5-4 and TRBJ1-2): ETGVTQSPTHLIKTRGQQVTLRCSSQSGHNTVSWYQQALGQGPQFIFQYYREEENGRGNFPPRFSGLQFPNYSSELNVNALELDDSALYLCASSLGGRYTFGSGTRLTVV.

This clone was seen only once. V is TRBV7-9 and J is TRBJ1-1; D is uncertain. Per germline, CDR1 SEHNR and CDR2 FQNEAQ (reference sequence). V was shortened by 7 bases and J by 2 bases, with 11 bases between the two germline ends. The CDR3 covers 13 residues. CDR3 sequence reads: CASTPGSNTEAFF. The CDR3, as DNA: TGTGCCAGCACCCCGGGGTCCAACACTGAAGCTTTCTTT.

V gene TRBV11-2 combines with J gene TRBJ2-3; 7 bases are a match to TRBD2. The CDR3 covers 18 residues. V was clipped by 3 bases and J by 2 bases; unmatched bases: 14. Germline V gene sequence: CDR1 SGHAT, CDR2 FQNNGV. The DNA of the CDR3 is TGTGCCAGCAGCTTTGGGGGGGGTAAAGGGTGGATCACAGATACGCAGTATTTT. Its protein is CASSFGGGKGWITDTQYF.

This chain links TRBV7-9 with TRBJ1-4, with 8 nucleotides matching TRBD1. V trimming: 5 bases; J trimming: 4 bases; junction bases outside the gene matches: 3. CDR1 and CDR2 (germline): SEHNR, FQNEAQ (reference sequence). The length of the CDR3 is 14 residues. CDR3 DNA: TGTGCCAGCAGCGACAGGGGTCTTAATGAAAAACTGTTTTTT. Amino acids: CASSDRGLNEKLFF.

This chain joins TRBV18 and TRBJ1-1, with 8 nucleotides matching TRBD1. V trimming: 3 bases; J trimming: 5 bases; junction bases outside the gene matches: 8. The CDR3 extends over 15 amino acids. Germline CDR1 KGHSH, CDR2 LQKENI. The CDR3 reads CASSPSTGVGTEAFF. DNA of the CDR3: TGTGCCAGCTCACCTTCGACAGGGGTTGGGACTGAAGCTTTCTTT. The whole variable domain, filled in from reference TRBV18 and TRBJ1-1, reads NAGVMQNPRHLVRRRGQEARLRCSPMKGHSHVYWYRQLPEEGLKFMVYLQKENIIDESGMPKERFSAEFPKEGPSILRIQQVVRGDSAAYFCASSPSTGVGTEAFFGQGTRLTVV.

V gene TRBV11-2 combines with J gene TRBJ2-1, with TRBD2 as a possible D gene (6 bases). CDR1 SGHAT and CDR2 FQNNGV come from the germline V gene. CDR3 size: 13 residues. Trimming took 6 bases from V and 4 from J, leaving 10 bases between them. The DNA of the CDR3 is TGTGCCAGCAGTCGGGACTTTTACAATGAGCAGTTCTTC. Protein product: CASSRDFYNEQFF.

The V gene is TRBV7-9, the J gene TRBJ1-4, with 9 bases aligning to TRBD1. The V gene end was trimmed by 5 bases and the J gene end by 7 bases; junction bases not matched to a gene: 8. Germline V gene data show CDR1 as SEHNR and CDR2 as FQNEAQ (reference sequence). CDR3 size: 15 residues. The CDR3 here is CASSGRQGDSEKLFF. The CDR3 coding sequence is TGTGCCAGCAGCGGTCGACAGGGGGACAGTGAAAAACTGTTTTTT.

The rearrangement uses TRBV5-1 and TRBJ2-1; D gene uncertain. Trimming removed 5 bases at V and 8 bases at J, with 17 bases between. This CDR3 spans 14 amino acids. Germline V lookup: CDR1 SGHRS, CDR2 YFSETQ. Written as DNA, the CDR3 is TGCGCCAGCAGTCTGAATAGTGCGGTTCATGAGCAGTTCTTC. It specifies CASSLNSAVHEQFF.

The chain's CDR3 is CASSQLAGDFHEQYF. In nucleotides, the CDR3 is TGTGCCAGCAGTCAACTAGCGGGAGATTTCCACGAGCAGTACTTC. This chain connects TRBV6-5 to TRBJ2-5; 11 bases match TRBD2. The DNA end is more similar to TRBJ2-7, so the J call may be wrong. Germline-derived CDR1 and CDR2 are MNHEY and SVGAGI. This CDR3 region has 15 residues.

In this sample, this clone turned up once. The chain is built from TRBV10-3 and TRBJ2-2; 9 positions match TRBD2. With V trimmed by 6 bases and J by 3 bases, 5 bases remained unmatched. The CDR3 is made up of 15 amino acids. Germline V gives CDR1 ENHRY, CDR2 SYGVKD. CDR3 bases: TGTGCCATCAGAATAGCGGGAGTCGACACCGGGGAGCTGTTTTTT. Translation: CAIRIAGVDTGELFF.

This clone appeared once. V is TRBV5-1 and J is TRBJ2-3; 9 bases are shared with TRBD2. The CDR3 runs to 16 residues. The V gene's germline CDR1 is SGHRS and CDR2 YFSETQ. The junction had 4 bases not matched to a gene; V was cut back by 0 bases and J by 2 bases. The chain's CDR3 is CASSLALAGFTDTQYF. Written as DNA, the CDR3 is TGCGCCAGCAGCTTGGCCCTAGCGGGATTCACAGATACGCAGTATTTT.

Comments on this clone: One end of the junction fails to match germline, which may point to a read error. The chain uses TRBV30 and TRBJ2-3, with 8 bases matching TRBD2. This CDR3 region has 14 residues. Germline lookup yields CDR1 GTSNPN and CDR2 SVGIG (reference sequence). The CDR3 loop is CAWSGVAGRDAQYF. The CDR3 nucleotides are TGTGCCTGGAGTGGGGTAGCGGGAAGAGATGCGCAGTATTTT.

This chain uses TRBV30 with TRBJ2-1, with 7 bases matching TRBD2. Germline V gives CDR1 GTSNPN, CDR2 SVGIG (reference sequence). The J segment lost 4 bases and the V segment lost 2 bases, leaving 5 bases of the junction unmatched. The CDR3 totals 14 residues. The CDR3 DNA sequence: TGTGCCTGGAGTTACGCTAGCGGATACAATGAGCAGTTCTTC. It specifies CAWSYASGYNEQFF.

The rearrangement uses TRBV9 and TRBJ2-5, with D perhaps TRBD2 (6 bases). Trimming left V 3 bases short and J 2 bases short, with 14 bases between. Per the germline V gene, CDR1 is SGDLS and CDR2 is YYNGEE. The CDR3 runs to 15 residues. CDR3 in amino acids: CASSALGGSQETQYF. DNA of the CDR3: TGTGCCAGCAGCGCCCTGGGGGGATCACAAGAGACCCAGTACTTC.

This chain links TRBV5-5 with TRBJ1-1; D is possibly TRBD1 (5 bases). The CDR3 sequence is 14 residues long. Germline V gene sequence: CDR1 SGHKS, CDR2 YYEKEE (reference sequence). V lost 2 bases, J lost 6 bases, and 14 bases lay in between. In DNA, the CDR3 is TGTGCCAGCAGCTTAATTGGGGGGGTGGCTGAAGCTTTCTTT. It translates to CASSLIGGVAEAFF. The full variable domain, completed using reference TRBV5-5 and TRBJ1-1, is DAGVTQSPTHLIKTRGQQVTLRCSPISGHKSVSWYQQVLGQGPQFIFQYYEKEERGRGNFPDRFSARQFPNYSSELNVNALLLGDSALYLCASSLIGGVAEAFFGQGTRLTVV.

V and J are TRBV19 and TRBJ2-7; D gene unclear. Germline V gives CDR1 LNHDA, CDR2 SQIVND (reference sequence). CDR3 length equals 14 residues. Trimming removed 3 bases from V and 0 bases from J, with 9 bases in between. Here the CDR3 reads CASSMGRSSYEQYF. The CDR3 nucleotides are TGTGCCAGTAGTATGGGCCGAAGCTCCTACGAGCAGTACTTC.

This clone has a single count. The chain is built from TRBV5-1 and TRBJ2-2; 10 nucleotides match TRBD1. This CDR3 spans 15 amino acids. The trim removed 0 bases at V and 4 bases at J, leaving 0 bases unmatched. In germline, CDR1 is SGHRS, CDR2 YFSETQ. The CDR3 nucleotides read TGCGCCAGCAGCTTGGGACAGGGGGCCACCGGGGAGCTGTTTTTT. Its protein product is CASSLGQGATGELFF.